This entry concerns a single TCR beta chain. As yet, its antigen is unknown. The V gene's germline CDR1 is SGHRS and CDR2 YFSETQ. The germline V and J ends were trimmed by 0 bases and 4 bases, with 13 bases remaining between them. The CDR3 is 15 residues long. This sample is drawn from a study of blood T cells in healthy people across ages. The study, taken as a whole, reports: CMV status of donors was not determined, possibly confounding expanded clonotype changes. Across the age range, TCR beta diversity per million T cells fell in a roughly linear way.

It was with a sample-barcoded 5' primer and a J-beta primer mix that a second PCR of roughly 7 to 12 cycles was run. Each TCR beta cDNA got a 12-nucleotide random molecular identifier. In TCRdb, the 5' RACE reads were re-called with MiXCR into one record per CDR3 protein. The top ten hold 7.9% of the sample, which has some 1.4 million distinct CDR3 sequences, roughly 40% seen once. This sequence originates from a woman younger than 35 in good health. The chain is built from TRBV5-1 and TRBJ1-2; D gene uncertain. What was sequenced was blood. The CDR3 reads CASSLERANVYGYTF. The CDR3, as DNA: TGCGCCAGCAGCTTGGAGAGGGCGAATGTCTATGGCTACACCTTC.